These 23 T cell receptor beta chains share one sample of origin, sequenced in a study of blood T cell repertoires in COVID-19. The assay was immunoSEQ multiplex PCR, and TCRdb's table has in-frame clones only and misses some. The sample contains about 240,000 clones, around nine tenths of which appear only once. The sequenced material came from peripheral blood. These receptors came from a woman in her 70s with active or convalescent COVID-19.

V usage is TRBV18 and J usage is TRBJ1-6, with D perhaps matching TRBD1 (5 bases). Trimming took off 3 bases at V and 8 bases at J, with 17 bases between the two ends. The CDR3 covers 16 residues. The germline V gene encodes CDR1 KGHSH and CDR2 LQKENI. The CDR3 DNA reads as TGTGCCAGCTCACCTTCTTTGACGGACATCCATTCACCCCTCCACTTT. Translation: CASSPSLTDIHSPLHF.

The chain has TRBV10-1 and TRBJ2-1; the match to TRBD2 covers 8 bases. CDR1 WNHNN and CDR2 SYGVQD come from the germline V gene (reference sequence). After removal of 0 bases from V and 7 bases from J, the junction contained 11 bases not matched to a gene. The CDR3 is 17 amino acids. Here the CDR3 reads CASSESDRGGLMNEQFF. CDR3 sequence (DNA): TGCGCCAGCAGTGAGTCCGACCGGGGGGGCCTAATGAATGAGCAGTTCTTC.

This sequence joins TRBV4-3 and TRBJ2-3, with 11 bases lining up with TRBD2. The CDR3 has 16 residues. The germline V gene encodes CDR1 LGHNA and CDR2 YSLEER. V was clipped by 1 base and J by 6 bases; unmatched bases: 6. In DNA, the CDR3 is TGCGCCAGCAGCCAAGGTAGCGGGGGGGCGTACGATACGCAGTATTTT. Translating it yields CASSQGSGGAYDTQYF.

The genes are TRBV7-9 and TRBJ1-3; 8 bases fit TRBD1. The V gene's germline CDR1 is SEHNR and CDR2 FQNEAQ (reference sequence). Trimming at V came to 10 bases and at J to 4 bases, leaving 9 bases not matched to a gene. The CDR3 sequence is 14 residues long. The CDR3 sequence: CATERGQGGNTIYF. The CDR3 DNA sequence: TGTGCCACGGAACGCGGACAGGGCGGAAACACCATATATTTT.

This clone was observed a single time. The rearrangement links TRBV20-1 to TRBJ2-7; 10 positions agree with TRBD2. Germline trimming cut 3 bases from V and 2 bases from J; bases unmatched to any gene: 7. CDR1 is DFQATT and CDR2 is SNEGSKA in the germline V gene (reference sequence). The CDR3 covers 15 residues. The CDR3 loop is CSASDSGGAPYEQYF. The CDR3 nucleotides read TGCAGTGCTAGTGACAGCGGGGGGGCCCCCTACGAGCAGTACTTC.

This chain joins TRBV5-8 and TRBJ2-5; D may be TRBD1 (6 bases). The germline V and J ends were trimmed by 3 bases and 2 bases, with 14 bases remaining between them. The CDR3 totals 15 residues. Germline CDR1 and CDR2: SGHTS and YDEGEE. CDR3 in DNA: TGTGCCAGCAGCTGGGGAGACAGGACGCAAGAGACCCAGTACTTC. Its translation is CASSWGDRTQETQYF.

This clone was observed a single time. The chain couples TRBV6-5 to TRBJ2-7; 7 bases align to TRBD1. V gave up 5 bases and J gave up 4 bases; unmatched junction bases: 2. The germline V gene has CDR1 MNHEY and CDR2 SVGAGI. CDR3 length equals 12 residues. The CDR3 DNA sequence: TGTGCCAGCAGTCAGGACAGGTACGAGCAGTACTTC. Translating gives CASSQDRYEQYF.

With regard to this clone: Other DNA variants within this sample encode the same CDR3. This rearrangement joins TRBV9 to TRBJ2-1; D is unclear. The CDR3 contains 13 residues. The germline gives CDR1 SGDLS, CDR2 YYNGEE. The V gene lost 0 bases and the J gene lost 6 bases, with 7 bases spanning the gap. Written as DNA, the CDR3 is TGTGCCAGCAGCGTAGCCGGTTCCAATGAGCAGTTCTTC. Amino acid sequence: CASSVAGSNEQFF.

This clone appeared once. The CDR3: CASSETAPTGNYGYTF. In DNA, the CDR3 is TGTGCCAGCAGTGAAACGGCCCCGACGGGTAACTATGGCTACACCTTC. The rearrangement uses TRBV6-1 and TRBJ1-2, with D unclear. Trimming took off 2 bases at V and 1 base at J, with 14 bases between the two ends. This CDR3 comprises 16 residues. Germline CDR1 MNHNS, CDR2 SASEGT.

The gene calls are TRBV24-1 and TRBJ2-2, with TRBD1 matching over 11 bases. The CDR3 is 15 amino acids. Trimming removed 6 bases from V and 6 bases from J; junction bases left unmatched: 5. CDR1 and CDR2 from the germline V gene are KGHDR and SFDVKD. CDR3 in amino acids: CATSRGQGASGELFF. As DNA, the CDR3 is TGTGCCACCAGTCGCGGACAGGGGGCATCCGGGGAGCTGTTTTTT.

This clone was counted once. This sequence joins TRBV5-5 and TRBJ2-2; 7 bases line up with TRBD2. Trimming at V came to 4 bases and at J to 5 bases, leaving 11 bases not matched to a gene. The CDR3 spans 16 residues. CDR1 and CDR2 (germline): SGHKS, YYEKEE (reference sequence). In DNA, the CDR3 is TGTGCCAGCAGCCTGGGGCCTCTAGCGGTGACCGGGGAGCTGTTTTTT. This gives the protein CASSLGPLAVTGELFF. Supplemented by reference TRBV5-5 and TRBJ2-2, the full variable domain reads DAGVTQSPTHLIKTRGQQVTLRCSPISGHKSVSWYQQVLGQGPQFIFQYYEKEERGRGNFPDRFSARQFPNYSSELNVNALLLGDSALYLCASSLGPLAVTGELFFGEGSRLTVL.

This clone was counted only a few times. The chain joins TRBV19 to TRBJ1-2; D might be TRBD1 (5 bases). Germline CDR1 is LNHDA and CDR2 is SQIVND (reference sequence). V lost 6 bases, J lost 4 bases, and 12 bases lay in between. The CDR3 length is 13 residues. The CDR3 DNA reads as TGTGCCAGTAGAGAGGACAAGTTCTATGGCTACACCTTC. Translation: CASREDKFYGYTF.

This clone was picked up a small number of times. The chain recombines TRBV6-5 with TRBJ1-3, with D maybe TRBD1 (5 bases). V lost 8 bases and J lost 3, with 14 bases in between. The CDR3 contains 14 residues. CDR1 is MNHEY, CDR2 SVGAGI, per germline. DNA for the CDR3: TGTGCCAGCCTCGTTAGTAGGGGTGGAAACACCATATATTTT. This codes for CASLVSRGGNTIYF.

The V gene is TRBV6-5, the J gene TRBJ2-3, with D unresolved. CDR1 is MNHEY, CDR2 SVGAGI, per germline. This CDR3 is 14 amino acids long. V lost 0 bases and J lost 6, with 10 bases in between. In DNA form, the CDR3 reads TGTGCCAGCAGTTACTCGAAGCTTTCCGATACGCAGTATTTT. Its protein is CASSYSKLSDTQYF.

The chain has TRBV6-6 and TRBJ2-5, with D maybe TRBD2 (5 bases). Trimming removed 6 bases at V and 5 bases at J, with 19 bases between. From germline, CDR1 is MNHNY and CDR2 SVGAGI (reference sequence). CDR3 size: 15 residues. For the CDR3, the DNA is TGTGCCAGCAGATCACTCAGGACTCCCGGGGAGACCCAGTACTTC. Translating gives CASRSLRTPGETQYF.

The chain links TRBV3-1 (or the pseudogene TRBV3-2) to TRBJ1-2; D is uncertain. V lost 1 base and J 2 bases, leaving 11 bases between the germline ends. In germline, CDR1 is LGHDT, CDR2 YNNKEL (reference sequence). The CDR3 covers 15 residues. In nucleotides, the CDR3 is TGTGCCAGCAGCCAAGCCTACGCGCGAAACTATGGCTACACCTTC. It yields the protein CASSQAYARNYGYTF.

This chain connects TRBV2 to TRBJ1-6; unclear D gene. The germline V gene has CDR1 SNHLY and CDR2 FYNNEI. The CDR3 consists of 15 residues. Trimming removed 6 bases at V and 6 bases at J, with 15 bases between. CDR3 protein: CASSLEGPANSPLHF. The CDR3 bases are TGTGCCAGCAGCCTGGAGGGCCCGGCTAATTCACCCCTCCACTTT.

The genes are TRBV28 and TRBJ1-1; unclear D gene. The CDR3 is 17 amino acids. CDR1 and CDR2 from the germline V gene are MDHEN and SYDVKM. Deletions cut 6 bases from V and 6 bases from J, with 26 bases between. The CDR3 reads CASSLQEQLQSRSEAFF. The CDR3 coding sequence is TGTGCCAGCAGCCTCCAGGAACAGCTCCAGAGTAGGTCTGAAGCTTTCTTT.

The CDR3 bases are TGTGCCAGCAGTGATCTGGACAGGACAACCGAGCAGTACTTC. Its translation: CASSDLDRTTEQYF. The chain recombines TRBV6-1 with TRBJ2-7; 7 positions match TRBD1. J lost 6 bases, V lost 3 bases, and 8 bases had no gene match. Germline V gene data show CDR1 as MNHNS and CDR2 as SASEGT. The CDR3 is 14 residues long.

This chain's CDR3 is CATSRDIRRDTQYF. Written as DNA, the CDR3 is TGTGCCACCAGCAGAGATATACGGAGAGATACGCAGTATTTT. The chain combines TRBV15 with TRBJ2-3; the D is unclear. Germline V gene data show CDR1 as LNHNV and CDR2 as YYDKDF (reference sequence). The CDR3 has 14 residues. V shed 0 bases and J shed 5 bases, with 9 bases lying between them.

The chain employs TRBV29-1 and TRBJ2-7, with unresolved D. This CDR3 has 13 amino acids. V lost 5 bases and J 3 bases, leaving 14 bases between the germline ends. Germline CDR1 SQVTM, CDR2 ANQGSEA. The CDR3 here is CSVLNDMGYEQYF. CDR3 bases: TGCAGCGTTCTAAACGACATGGGCTACGAGCAGTACTTC.

This clone has a handful of counts. The chain combines TRBV3-1 (or the pseudogene TRBV3-2) with TRBJ2-3; 7 bases map to TRBD2. V gave up 4 bases and J gave up 8 bases; unmatched junction bases: 6. The CDR3 consists of 13 residues. The V gene's germline CDR1 is LGHDT and CDR2 YNNKEL (reference sequence). CDR3 nucleotides: TGTGCCAGCAGCCTCGGGCGGGAGACTACGCAGTATTTT. Its translation is CASSLGRETTQYF.

This clone has only a few counts. This chain's CDR3 is CASSPPRGSNSPLHF. As DNA, the CDR3 is TGTGCCAGCTCACCACCGAGGGGGTCTAATTCACCCCTCCACTTT. This chain connects TRBV18 to TRBJ1-6; TRBD1 might be the D (6 bases). CDR1 KGHSH and CDR2 LQKENI come from the germline V gene. This CDR3 has 15 residues. V lost 0 bases to trimming and J lost 6 bases, with 9 bases between them.